These T cell receptor beta chains were read from a single sample in a study of cytomegalovirus exposure and HLA in healthy donors. Some clones are missing from TCRdb's copy, which holds only in-frame ones; the method was immunoSEQ multiplex PCR. The data show 150,000 to 200,000 clones, around 77% seen once. Sequenced: PBMCs. The receptors shown here come from a woman in her thirties or forties in good health and CMV-seronegative. CDR3s include the opening cysteine and the closing phenylalanine or tryptophan. The D gene is left open where the match is weak. Not all rows give a size; the values are once, few, many and, for expanded clones, a class.

CDR3aa: CASSLPQGNYGYTF
CDR3nt: TGTGCCAGCAGTTTACCGCAGGGGAACTATGGCTACACCTTC
v_gene: TRBV28
j_gene: TRBJ1-2
abundance: .
d_gene: .

CDR3aa: CASSLGQSYGYTF
CDR3nt: TGTGCCAGCAGTTTGGGACAGAGCTATGGCTACACCTTC
v_gene: TRBV28
j_gene: TRBJ1-2
abundance: .
d_gene: TRBD1

CDR3aa: CASSSVRGSYNEQFF
CDR3nt: TGTGCCAGCAGCTCAGTCAGGGGATCCTACAATGAGCAGTTCTTC
v_gene: TRBV11-2
j_gene: TRBJ2-1
abundance: medium-sized
d_gene: .

CDR3aa: CASSIEAGRYGYTF
CDR3nt: TGTGCCAGTAGTATAGAGGCAGGGCGATATGGCTACACCTTC
v_gene: TRBV19
j_gene: TRBJ1-2
abundance: .
d_gene: .

CDR3aa: CASSLRGQNTGELFF
CDR3nt: TGTGCCAGCAGCCTCAGGGGACAGAACACCGGGGAGCTGTTTTTT
v_gene: TRBV9
j_gene: TRBJ2-2
abundance: .
d_gene: .

CDR3aa: CSVAENANTEAFF
CDR3nt: TGCAGCGTTGCTGAGAACGCGAACACTGAAGCTTTCTTT
v_gene: TRBV29-1
j_gene: TRBJ1-1
abundance: once
d_gene: .

CDR3aa: CAISVSGSGRAGPYNEQFF
CDR3nt: TGTGCCATCAGTGTCTCGGGTAGCGGGAGGGCTGGACCCTACAATGAGCAGTTCTTC
v_gene: TRBV10-3
j_gene: TRBJ2-1
abundance: .
d_gene: TRBD2

CDR3aa: CAVGDNYGYTF
CDR3nt: TGTGCCGTTGGAGACAACTATGGCTACACCTTC
v_gene: TRBV6-1
j_gene: TRBJ1-2
abundance: .
d_gene: .

CDR3aa: CAWNLAGGDTQYF
CDR3nt: TGTGCCTGGAACCTAGCGGGGGGGGATACGCAGTATTTT
v_gene: TRBV30
j_gene: TRBJ2-3
abundance: .
d_gene: TRBD2

CDR3aa: CASSEEASTGELFF
CDR3nt: TGTGCCAGCAGTGAAGAGGCTAGCACCGGGGAGCTGTTTTTT
v_gene: TRBV6-1
j_gene: TRBJ2-2
abundance: few
d_gene: .

CDR3aa: CASEVRDNEQFF
CDR3nt: TGTGCCAGCGAGGTCAGAGACAATGAGCAGTTCTTC
v_gene: TRBV7-9
j_gene: TRBJ2-1
abundance: .
d_gene: .

CDR3aa: CSVAGLAGIDTQYF
CDR3nt: TGCAGCGTCGCAGGACTAGCGGGAATAGATACGCAGTATTTT
v_gene: TRBV29-1
j_gene: TRBJ2-3
abundance: .
d_gene: TRBD2

CDR3aa: CASSVDGEKLFF
CDR3nt: TGTGCCAGCAGCGTAGACGGTGAAAAACTGTTTTTT
v_gene: TRBV9
j_gene: TRBJ1-4
abundance: .
d_gene: .

CDR3aa: CASSSAMSTPDEQFF
CDR3nt: TGTGCCAGCAGCTCCGCTATGAGCACCCCCGATGAGCAGTTCTTC
v_gene: TRBV5-4
j_gene: TRBJ2-1
abundance: once
d_gene: .

CDR3aa: CASSYRGGQTQYF
CDR3nt: TGTGCCAGCAGTTATAGGGGGGGGCAGACCCAGTACTTC
v_gene: TRBV7-9
j_gene: TRBJ2-5
abundance: .
d_gene: .

CDR3aa: CASSSDSYQPQHF
CDR3nt: TGTGCCAGCAGTTCGGACAGTTATCAGCCCCAGCATTTT
v_gene: TRBV28
j_gene: TRBJ1-5
abundance: .
d_gene: .

CDR3aa: CAWSRGLMGETQYF
CDR3nt: TGTGCCTGGAGCAGGGGGCTGATGGGGGAGACCCAGTACTTC
v_gene: TRBV30
j_gene: TRBJ2-5
abundance: .
d_gene: TRBD1

CDR3aa: CASSLGPTSTTRLSYNEQFF
CDR3nt: TGCGCCAGCAGCTTGGGACCCACTAGCACCACTCGACTTTCCTACAATGAGCAGTTCTTC
v_gene: TRBV5-1
j_gene: TRBJ2-1
abundance: .
d_gene: .

CDR3aa: CASSESSWETQYF
CDR3nt: TGTGCCAGCAGTGAAAGTAGTTGGGAGACCCAGTACTTC
v_gene: TRBV2
j_gene: TRBJ2-5
abundance: .
d_gene: .

CDR3aa: CASSKLAARQETQYF
CDR3nt: TGTGCTAGCAGCAAACTAGCGGCCCGACAAGAGACCCAGTACTTC
v_gene: TRBV7-7
j_gene: TRBJ2-5
abundance: few
d_gene: TRBD2

CDR3aa: CSVDGTERTDTQYF
CDR3nt: TGCAGCGTTGACGGGACAGAGCGAACAGATACGCAGTATTTT
v_gene: TRBV29-1
j_gene: TRBJ2-3
abundance: .
d_gene: TRBD1

CDR3aa: CASRSVFSSYNEQFF
CDR3nt: TGCGCCAGCAGGTCGGTCTTTAGCTCCTACAATGAGCAGTTCTTC
v_gene: TRBV5-1
j_gene: TRBJ2-1
abundance: .
d_gene: .

CDR3aa: CASSPGSTAGGGETQYF
CDR3nt: TGTGCCAGCTCACCAGGATCCACGGCAGGGGGCGGAGAGACCCAGTACTTC
v_gene: TRBV18
j_gene: TRBJ2-5
abundance: .
d_gene: TRBD1

CDR3aa: CAWSVKRYPSTDTQYF
CDR3nt: TGTGCCTGGAGTGTAAAGAGGTATCCTAGCACAGATACGCAGTATTTT
v_gene: TRBV30
j_gene: TRBJ2-3
abundance: .
d_gene: .

CDR3aa: CSGATNSYEQYF
CDR3nt: TGCAGCGGGGCTACAAACTCCTACGAGCAGTACTTC
v_gene: TRBV29-1
j_gene: TRBJ2-7
abundance: .
d_gene: .

CDR3aa: CASSLGQGQETQYF
CDR3nt: TGCGCCAGCAGCTTGGGACAGGGACAAGAGACCCAGTACTTC
v_gene: TRBV5-1
j_gene: TRBJ2-5
abundance: .
d_gene: TRBD1

CDR3aa: CASSSTVNTEAFF
CDR3nt: TGTGCCAGCAGCTCCACAGTGAACACTGAAGCTTTCTTT
v_gene: TRBV7-3
j_gene: TRBJ1-1
abundance: once
d_gene: .

CDR3aa: CASSFPGFNTEAFF
CDR3nt: TGTGCCAGCAGTTTCCCAGGATTTAACACTGAAGCTTTCTTT
v_gene: TRBV28
j_gene: TRBJ1-1
abundance: .
d_gene: .

CDR3aa: CASRGQGKGCSNQPQHF
CDR3nt: TGTGCCAGCAGGGGACAGGGGAAGGGGTGTAGCAATCAGCCCCAGCATTTT
v_gene: TRBV9
j_gene: TRBJ1-5
abundance: .
d_gene: TRBD1

CDR3aa: CASSGDSEQYF
CDR3nt: TGCGCCAGCTCGGGGGACTCAGAGCAGTACTTC
v_gene: TRBV5-1
j_gene: TRBJ2-7
abundance: .
d_gene: .

CDR3aa: CASSGGTGGPEAFF
CDR3nt: TGTGCCAGCAGTGGGGGGACAGGGGGACCCGAAGCTTTCTTT
v_gene: TRBV6-1
j_gene: TRBJ1-1
abundance: few
d_gene: TRBD1

CDR3aa: CASSLDYNNEQFF
CDR3nt: TGCGCCAGCAGCTTGGACTATAACAATGAGCAGTTCTTC
v_gene: TRBV5-1
j_gene: TRBJ2-1
abundance: .
d_gene: .

CDR3aa: CASSPLGPGLNNEQFF
CDR3nt: TGTGCCAGCTCACCTCTTGGGCCTGGCCTTAACAATGAGCAGTTCTTC
v_gene: TRBV18
j_gene: TRBJ2-1
abundance: .
d_gene: .

CDR3aa: CASSPGTDSYEQYF
CDR3nt: TGTGCCAGCTCACCAGGGACAGACTCCTACGAGCAGTACTTC
v_gene: TRBV18
j_gene: TRBJ2-7
abundance: .
d_gene: TRBD1

CDR3aa: CASSRDEANYGYTF
CDR3nt: TGTGCCAGCAGCCGAGATGAGGCTAACTATGGCTACACCTTC
v_gene: TRBV5-6
j_gene: TRBJ1-2
abundance: .
d_gene: .

CDR3aa: CASSLGQSTDTQYF
CDR3nt: TGCGCCAGCAGCTTGGGACAGAGCACAGATACGCAGTATTTT
v_gene: TRBV5-1
j_gene: TRBJ2-3
abundance: .
d_gene: .

CDR3aa: CASSFLAGVDEQYF
CDR3nt: TGCGCCAGCAGCTTCCTAGCGGGAGTCGACGAGCAGTACTTC
v_gene: TRBV5-1
j_gene: TRBJ2-7
abundance: .
d_gene: TRBD2

CDR3aa: CSVENRGTGDYGYTF
CDR3nt: TGCAGCGTTGAAAATAGGGGGACAGGGGACTATGGCTACACCTTC
v_gene: TRBV29-1
j_gene: TRBJ1-2
abundance: .
d_gene: TRBD1

CDR3aa: CAWRPTENYGYTF
CDR3nt: TGTGCCTGGAGACCCACAGAAAACTATGGCTACACCTTC
v_gene: TRBV30
j_gene: TRBJ1-2
abundance: .
d_gene: .

CDR3aa: CASSVPLGTSGRTGELFF
CDR3nt: TGTGCCAGCAGCGTCCCCTTGGGGACTAGCGGGAGGACCGGGGAGCTGTTTTTT
v_gene: TRBV9
j_gene: TRBJ2-2
abundance: .
d_gene: TRBD2

CDR3aa: CASSPTGVGNTEAFF
CDR3nt: TGTGCCAGCTCACCGACAGGTGTCGGGAACACTGAAGCTTTCTTT
v_gene: TRBV18
j_gene: TRBJ1-1
abundance: .
d_gene: .

CDR3aa: CASSVAPGTDANTEAFF
CDR3nt: TGTGCCAGCAGTGTAGCCCCCGGGACTGATGCGAACACTGAAGCTTTCTTT
v_gene: TRBV2
j_gene: TRBJ1-1
abundance: .
d_gene: .

CDR3aa: CASSEWAPYRADTQYF
CDR3nt: TGTGCCAGCAGTGAATGGGCCCCTTACAGAGCAGATACGCAGTATTTT
v_gene: TRBV25-1
j_gene: TRBJ2-3
abundance: .
d_gene: .

CDR3aa: CASSPPLMGGYEQYF
CDR3nt: TGTGCCAGCTCACCACCCCTAATGGGGGGCTACGAGCAGTACTTC
v_gene: TRBV18
j_gene: TRBJ2-7
abundance: .
d_gene: .

CDR3aa: CASSLAPDLAPRSYNEQFF
CDR3nt: TGTGCCAGCAGCTTAGCGCCCGATCTAGCCCCGAGGTCCTACAATGAGCAGTTCTTC
v_gene: TRBV7-8
j_gene: TRBJ2-1
abundance: .
d_gene: .

CDR3aa: CASSFLPGRGRDTEAFF
CDR3nt: TGTGCCAGCAGTTTCCTCCCTGGAAGGGGCAGGGACACTGAAGCTTTCTTT
v_gene: TRBV28
j_gene: TRBJ1-1
abundance: .
d_gene: .